Below are 31 T cell receptor beta chains sequenced from a single sample in a study of cytomegalovirus exposure and HLA in healthy donors. In the PCR, 60 Vbeta and 13 Jbeta primers were used. Data came from immunoSEQ multiplex PCR; TCRdb stores just in-frame clones and leaves some out. There are some 140,000 clones in the sample; more than 60% occur only once, and roughly 4% lies in the top ten. The sequencing sample was made of PBMCs. These receptors were collected from a woman between 40 and 55 years old in good health and CMV-seronegative.

The V call is TRBV13, the J call TRBJ2-7; D remains unclear. This CDR3 contains 13 residues. Trimming pared 4 bases from V and 5 bases from J, leaving 12 bases between. CDR1 is PRHDT, CDR2 FYEKMQ, per germline (reference sequence). DNA for the CDR3: TGTGCCAGCAGCTCGAACCTTTACAACGAGCAGTACTTC. Its translation is CASSSNLYNEQYF.

The chain links TRBV5-1 to TRBJ1-1; 12 bases agree with TRBD1. CDR1 and CDR2 from the germline V gene are SGHRS and YFSETQ. CDR3 length equals 18 residues. Trimming took 3 bases from V and 5 from J; bases not matched to a gene: 14. CDR3 loop: CASSSRPGQGARWTEAFF. CDR3 coding DNA: TGCGCCAGCAGCTCACGGCCGGGACAGGGGGCAAGGTGGACTGAAGCTTTCTTT.

This chain connects TRBV7-9 to TRBJ1-2, with D possibly matching TRBD1 (5 bases). The ends were cut back, 7 bases at V and 8 bases at J, with 17 bases in the middle. Germline CDR1 is SEHNR and CDR2 is FQNEAQ (reference sequence). This CDR3 has 13 residues. The CDR3: CASTDLGGRGYTF. The CDR3 DNA follows: TGTGCCAGCACCGACCTCGGGGGACGGGGCTACACCTTC.

This clone was counted only a few times. The chain uses TRBV7-9 and TRBJ2-7, with a weak D call TRBD2 (6 bases). Trimming removed 5 bases at V and 7 bases at J, with 12 bases between. The CDR3 has 12 residues. Germline lookup yields CDR1 SEHNR and CDR2 FQNEAQ (reference sequence). CDR3 DNA sequence: TGTGCCAGCAGCCCGACTCGGGGGGAGCAGTACTTC. Translation: CASSPTRGEQYF.

V and J are TRBV9 and TRBJ2-7; TRBD1 might be the D (5 bases). V lost 0 bases and J 7 bases, leaving 8 bases between the germline ends. The CDR3 extends over 12 amino acids. Germline lookup yields CDR1 SGDLS and CDR2 YYNGEE. CDR3 nucleotides: TGTGCCAGCAGCGTAGATCAGGGTGAGCAGTACTTC. Its protein is CASSVDQGEQYF.

The rearrangement links TRBV18 to TRBJ2-7; tentative D call: TRBD2 (5 bases). CDR3 length: 14 amino acids. CDR1 and CDR2 (germline): KGHSH, LQKENI. V lost 5 bases and J 2 bases, leaving 13 bases between the germline ends. CDR3 residues: CASSSSGVPYEQYF. CDR3 sequence (DNA): TGTGCCAGCTCAAGTTCCGGGGTCCCCTACGAGCAGTACTTC.

This chain joins TRBV5-4 and TRBJ2-5; TRBD1 agrees at 7 bases. The CDR3 is made up of 14 amino acids. V shed 4 bases, J shed 7 bases, and the junction held 10 bases outside the gene matches. Germline V gene data show CDR1 as SGHNT and CDR2 as YYREEE (reference sequence). The CDR3 region is CASSLTGDYATQYF. CDR3 bases: TGTGCCAGCAGCCTAACAGGGGATTATGCGACCCAGTACTTC.

The V gene is TRBV5-4, the J gene TRBJ2-7, with D maybe TRBD2 (5 bases). Per the germline V gene, CDR1 is SGHNT and CDR2 is YYREEE (reference sequence). The CDR3 runs to 14 residues. V was pared by 4 bases and J by 0 bases, with 11 bases between. The CDR3 DNA sequence: TGTGCCAGCAGCACGGCGGGTAGCTCCTACGAGCAGTACTTC. Protein sequence: CASSTAGSSYEQYF.

This chain joins TRBV2 and TRBJ2-4, with D possibly matching TRBD2 (6 bases). Trimming took 6 bases from V and 1 from J, leaving 16 bases between them. The CDR3 contains 16 residues. Germline V gene lookup returns CDR1 SNHLY and CDR2 FYNNEI. CDR3 residues: CASRESGGGAKNIQYF. The CDR3 DNA sequence: TGTGCCAGCAGAGAAAGTGGTGGGGGGGCCAAAAACATTCAGTACTTC.

V and J are TRBV5-1 and TRBJ2-5, with TRBD1 identical over 8 bases. Germline assignment: CDR1 SGHRS and CDR2 YFSETQ. The CDR3 sequence is 14 residues long. The V segment lost 3 bases and the J segment 1 base; nucleotides outside the gene matches: 2. The DNA of the CDR3 is TGCGCCAGCAGCTATGGACAGGGCCAAGAGACCCAGTACTTC. Translating it yields CASSYGQGQETQYF.

Only one count was recorded for this clone. This chain connects TRBV18 to TRBJ2-5; a weak D match, TRBD2 (6 bases). The CDR3 runs 13 residues. Between the trimmed V and J ends, which lost 3 bases and 5 bases, there was a span of 10 bases. CDR1 is KGHSH, CDR2 LQKENI, per germline. CDR3 amino acids: CASSPGGLETQYF. In DNA form, the CDR3 reads TGTGCCAGCTCACCGGGAGGTTTGGAGACCCAGTACTTC.

The chain joins TRBV6-6 to TRBJ1-2, with 7 bases lining up with TRBD1. Germline V gene lookup returns CDR1 MNHNY and CDR2 SVGAGI (reference sequence). The V and J ends lost 2 bases and 2 bases, in that order; junction bases with no gene match: 2. The CDR3 runs to 14 residues. In DNA form, the CDR3 reads TGTGCCAGCAGTTACGGGACAGCAAACTATGGCTACACCTTC. This gives the protein CASSYGTANYGYTF.

This clone was seen just once. The chain links TRBV4-1 to TRBJ1-5; 8 bases fit TRBD1. CDR1 MGHRA and CDR2 YSYEKL come from the germline V gene. With 4 bases clipped from V and 1 base from J, the junction kept 6 bases outside the gene matches. CDR3 size: 16 residues. CDR3: CASSRTGSGSNQPQHF. The DNA for the CDR3 is TGCGCCAGCAGCCGGACAGGGTCGGGGAGCAATCAGCCCCAGCATTTT.

This chain joins TRBV6-1 and TRBJ1-6; D is perhaps TRBD1 (5 bases). Germline V lookup: CDR1 MNHNS, CDR2 SASEGT. The ends were cut back, 2 bases at V and 5 bases at J, with 10 bases in the middle. The CDR3 contains 15 residues. DNA for the CDR3: TGTGCCAGCAGTGAAAGGGCAGGGCATAATTCACCCCTCCACTTT. Translated: CASSERAGHNSPLHF.

This clone was counted between two and nine times. V is TRBV12-5 and J is TRBJ1-4; D not resolved. Germline CDR1 LGHNT, CDR2 FRNRAP. V was cut by 1 base and J by 8 bases, with 14 bases left in between. The CDR3 sequence is 15 residues long. The CDR3 here is CASGLGLLGREKLFF. CDR3 DNA sequence: TGTGCTAGTGGTTTGGGACTCCTGGGTAGGGAAAAACTGTTTTTT.

The V gene is TRBV5-1, the J gene TRBJ2-1; 9 bases line up with TRBD2. There are 14 residues in the CDR3. Germline trimming cut 5 bases from V and 5 bases from J; bases unmatched to any gene: 5. Germline values: CDR1 SGHRS, CDR2 YFSETQ. CDR3: CASSRASGDNEQFF. CDR3 sequence (DNA): TGCGCCAGCAGTCGTGCTAGCGGGGACAATGAGCAGTTCTTC.

The chain combines TRBV6-4 with TRBJ2-3, with TRBD2 matching 10 bases. Looked up from germline, CDR1 is MRHNA and CDR2 is SNTAGT. Trimming took 3 bases from V and 12 from J; bases not matched to a gene: 6. CDR3 length: 13 residues. The CDR3 region has the DNA TGTGCCAGCAGTGAATCTAGCGGGGGTCCACAGTATTTT. It translates to CASSESSGGPQYF.

V usage is TRBV5-1 and J usage is TRBJ2-7; TRBD1 aligns across 7 bases. The V gene end was trimmed by 4 bases and the J gene end by 3 bases; junction bases not matched to a gene: 4. The CDR3 runs 13 residues. Germline CDR1 is SGHRS and CDR2 is YFSETQ. The DNA for the CDR3 is TGCGCCAGCAGCGGGGACAGCTTCTACGAGCAGTACTTC. Its protein is CASSGDSFYEQYF.

The rearrangement links TRBV7-9 to TRBJ2-5, with 12 bases matching TRBD2. The DNA end lines up better with TRBJ2-7; the J call may be wrong. The CDR3 is 16 residues long. Germline lookup yields CDR1 SEHNR and CDR2 FQNEAQ (reference sequence). CDR3 DNA sequence: TGTGCCAGCAGTCTACGACTAGCGGGAGTTTCCTACGAGCAGTACTTC. It yields the protein CASSLRLAGVSYEQYF.

The genes are TRBV10-1 and TRBJ2-2; D ambiguous. Germline V gives CDR1 WNHNN, CDR2 SYGVQD (reference sequence). The CDR3 extends over 14 amino acids. V lost 1 base and J 2 bases, leaving 5 bases between the germline ends. The CDR3 sequence is CASSEFPNTGELFF. CDR3 sequence (DNA): TGCGCCAGCAGTGAGTTTCCTAACACCGGGGAGCTGTTTTTT.

With regard to this clone: The sample carries other DNA sequences with the same CDR3. This chain uses TRBV4-1 with TRBJ2-7, with 8 nucleotides matching TRBD2. The CDR3 is 15 amino acids. Germline V gene lookup returns CDR1 MGHRA and CDR2 YSYEKL. V was pared by 0 bases and J by 2 bases, with 3 bases of the junction left unmatched. CDR3 sequence: CASSQERSGAYEQYF. The CDR3 DNA sequence: TGCGCCAGCAGCCAAGAACGTAGCGGGGCCTACGAGCAGTACTTC.

This clone showed up just a few times. The chain carries TRBV12-5 and TRBJ1-4; a weak D match, TRBD1 (5 bases). The CDR3 runs 15 residues. Germline assignment: CDR1 LGHNT and CDR2 FRNRAP. Trimming left V 7 bases short and J 5 bases short, with 17 bases between. The CDR3 nucleotides read TGTGCTAGTGCCGAATCGGGACGGGGGAATGAAAAACTGTTTTTT. Encoded protein: CASAESGRGNEKLFF.

V is TRBV5-6 and J is TRBJ2-5; D perhaps matches TRBD1 (6 bases). The CDR3 covers 13 residues. Germline values: CDR1 SGHDT, CDR2 YYEEEE. V shed 4 bases and J shed 5 bases, with 12 bases lying between them. CDR3 protein: CASSPTGPETQYF. DNA of the CDR3: TGTGCCAGCAGCCCGACAGGTCCGGAGACCCAGTACTTC.

The chain uses TRBV15 and TRBJ1-5; 9 nucleotides match TRBD1. This CDR3 spans 16 amino acids. Looked up from germline, CDR1 is LNHNV and CDR2 is YYDKDF (reference sequence). J gave up 2 bases and V 3 bases, and 5 bases lay outside the gene matches. CDR3 in amino acids: CATSRDRGRGNQPQHF. The CDR3 DNA sequence: TGTGCCACCAGCAGGGACAGGGGTCGAGGCAATCAGCCCCAGCATTTT.

This rearrangement joins TRBV5-1 to TRBJ1-2, with D perhaps matching TRBD1 (5 bases). CDR1 SGHRS and CDR2 YFSETQ come from the germline V gene. This CDR3 region has 15 residues. Trimming stripped 3 bases from V and 2 bases from J, with 14 bases between. In DNA form, the CDR3 reads TGCGCCAGCAGCTCCCGACAGAACGGGAACTATGGCTACACCTTC. Translation: CASSSRQNGNYGYTF. Filled out from reference TRBV5-1 and TRBJ1-2, the complete variable domain reads KAGVTQTPRYLIKTRGQQVTLSCSPISGHRSVSWYQQTPGQGLQFLFEYFSETQRNKGNFPGRFSGRQFSNSRSEMNVSTLELGDSALYLCASSSRQNGNYGYTFGSGTRLTVV.

V is TRBV19 and J is TRBJ2-7; 11 bases are a match to TRBD2. The germline V gene encodes CDR1 LNHDA and CDR2 SQIVND (reference sequence). V lost 5 bases and J lost 0; bases outside the gene matches: 6. This CDR3 is built from 16 residues. The CDR3 here is CASSYRLAGNSYEQYF. In DNA form, the CDR3 reads TGTGCCAGTAGTTACAGACTAGCGGGGAACTCCTACGAGCAGTACTTC.

The chain employs TRBV29-1 and TRBJ2-3, with 7 bases lining up with TRBD2. Trimming removed 4 bases from V and 2 bases from J; junction bases left unmatched: 9. This CDR3 spans 15 amino acids. CDR1 SQVTM and CDR2 ANQGSEA come from the germline V gene. The CDR3 DNA sequence: TGCAGCGTTGGGGCTGGGCTAGCGGCCACAGATACGCAGTATTTT. It encodes CSVGAGLAATDTQYF.

This chain uses TRBV19 with TRBJ2-5, with D possibly TRBD2 on 5 matching bases. Germline loops: CDR1 LNHDA, CDR2 SQIVND (reference sequence). V was cut by 0 bases and J by 5 bases, with 13 bases left in between. The CDR3 spans 15 residues. The DNA for the CDR3 is TGTGCCAGTAGTATAGACCCGGGATCCTTGGAGACCCAGTACTTC. This codes for CASSIDPGSLETQYF.

The genes are TRBV5-1 and TRBJ2-3; 9 nucleotides align to TRBD1. The V gene end was trimmed by 3 bases and the J gene end by 4 bases; junction bases not matched to a gene: 12. CDR3 size: 17 residues. The V gene's germline CDR1 is SGHRS and CDR2 YFSETQ. CDR3 residues: CASSSFSPGQGADTQYF. DNA of the CDR3: TGCGCCAGCAGCTCGTTCTCTCCGGGACAGGGCGCAGATACGCAGTATTTT.

This clone appeared a single time. The same CDR3 is also encoded by other DNA sequences in this sample. The chain carries TRBV18 and TRBJ2-3; D is undetermined. The ends were cut back, 2 bases at V and 6 bases at J, with 6 bases in the middle. CDR3 length: 12 residues. CDR1 KGHSH and CDR2 LQKENI come from the germline V gene. The CDR3 here is CASSPTEDTQYF. CDR3 nucleotide sequence: TGTGCCAGCTCACCAACAGAGGATACGCAGTATTTT.

The genes are TRBV7-9 and TRBJ1-5; the D gene is possibly TRBD1 (5 bases). The V and J ends lost 5 bases and 7 bases respectively, with 24 bases between them. Germline V gene lookup returns CDR1 SEHNR and CDR2 FQNEAQ (reference sequence). There are 17 residues in the CDR3. CDR3 protein: CASSLTPGGVSRQPQHF. The DNA of the CDR3 is TGTGCCAGCAGCCTCACCCCGGGAGGGGTTAGTAGACAGCCCCAGCATTTT.